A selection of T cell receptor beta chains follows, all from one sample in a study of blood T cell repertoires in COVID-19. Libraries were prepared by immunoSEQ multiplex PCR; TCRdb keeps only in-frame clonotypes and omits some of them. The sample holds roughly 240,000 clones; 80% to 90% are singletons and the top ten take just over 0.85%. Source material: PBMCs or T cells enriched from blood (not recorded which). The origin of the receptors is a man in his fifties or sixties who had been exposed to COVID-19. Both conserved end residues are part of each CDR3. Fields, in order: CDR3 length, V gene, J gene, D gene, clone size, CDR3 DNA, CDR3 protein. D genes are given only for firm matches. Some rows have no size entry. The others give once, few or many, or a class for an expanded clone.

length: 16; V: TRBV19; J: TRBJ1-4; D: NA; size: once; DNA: TGTGCCAGTAGTATAGCTCACGGCTACTATAATGAAAAACTGTTTTTT; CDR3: CASSIAHGYYNEKLFF
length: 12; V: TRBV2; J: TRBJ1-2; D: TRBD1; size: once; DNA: TGTGCCAGCACACAGGGGCTCTATGGCTACACCTTC; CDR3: CASTQGLYGYTF
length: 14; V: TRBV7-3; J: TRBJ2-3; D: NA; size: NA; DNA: TGTGCCAGCAGCTCGAGATACGGGACAAATACGCAGTATTTT; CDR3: CASSSRYGTNTQYF
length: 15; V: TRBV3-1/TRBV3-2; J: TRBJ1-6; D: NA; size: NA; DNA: TGTGCCAGCAGCCAAGCGGGGGGGGCTAATTCACCCCTCCACTTT; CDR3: CASSQAGGANSPLHF
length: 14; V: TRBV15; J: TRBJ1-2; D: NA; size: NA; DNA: TGTGCCACCAGCAGAGACAGGGCTCACTATGGCTACACCTTC; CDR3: CATSRDRAHYGYTF
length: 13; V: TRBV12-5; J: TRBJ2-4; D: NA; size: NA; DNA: TGTGCTAGTGGTTTATCAGGGTACGACATTCAGTACTTC; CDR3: CASGLSGYDIQYF
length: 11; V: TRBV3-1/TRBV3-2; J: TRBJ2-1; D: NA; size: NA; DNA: TGTGCCAGCAGCCTACAGGATGGGCAGTTCTTC; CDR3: CASSLQDGQFF
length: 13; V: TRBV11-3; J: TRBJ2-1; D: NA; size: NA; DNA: TGTGCCAGCAGCAAGGACCGAGCGGAGGAGCAGTTCTTC; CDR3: CASSKDRAEEQFF
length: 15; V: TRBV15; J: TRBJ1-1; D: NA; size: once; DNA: TGTGCCACCAGCATCGGTGAACAGGGAGGGACTGAAGCTTTCTTT; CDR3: CATSIGEQGGTEAFF
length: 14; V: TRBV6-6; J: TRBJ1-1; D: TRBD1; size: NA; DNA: TGTGCCAGCAGTATCGGACAGGGTGACACTGAAGCTTTCTTT; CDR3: CASSIGQGDTEAFF
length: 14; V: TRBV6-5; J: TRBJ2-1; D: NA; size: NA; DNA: TGTGCCAGCAGTTACCTGGGGCTTTACAATGAGCAGTTCTTC; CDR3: CASSYLGLYNEQFF
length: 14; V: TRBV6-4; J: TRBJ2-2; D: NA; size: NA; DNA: TGTGCCAGGAAGGTACCAGGGAAGTTTGCGGAGCTGTTTTTT; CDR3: CARKVPGKFAELFF
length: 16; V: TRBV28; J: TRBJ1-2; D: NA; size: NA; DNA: TGTGCCAGCAGTTTGGTTCGGGGACATGGGGCCTATGGCTACACCTTC; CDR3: CASSLVRGHGAYGYTF
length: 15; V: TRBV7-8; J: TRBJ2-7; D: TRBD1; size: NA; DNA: TGTGCCAGCACCCAACCGGGACAGGGAGTTAACGAGCAGTACTTC; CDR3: CASTQPGQGVNEQYF
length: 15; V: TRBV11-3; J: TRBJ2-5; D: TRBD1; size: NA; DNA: TGTGCCAGCAGCCGGGACAGGGGGGTCCAAGAGACCCAGTACTTC; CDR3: CASSRDRGVQETQYF
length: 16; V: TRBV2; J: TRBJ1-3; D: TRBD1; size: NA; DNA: TGTGCCAGCAAATGGGACAGGGGGCTTTCTGGAAACACCATATATTTT; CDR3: CASKWDRGLSGNTIYF
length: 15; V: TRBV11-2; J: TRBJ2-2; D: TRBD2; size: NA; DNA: TGTGCCAGCAGCTACACTAGCGCGAACACCGGGGAGCTGTTTTTT; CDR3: CASSYTSANTGELFF
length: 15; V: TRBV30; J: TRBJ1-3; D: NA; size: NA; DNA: TGTGCCTGGAGTGTGAGAAGTAGCTCTGGAAACACCATATATTTT; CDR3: CAWSVRSSSGNTIYF
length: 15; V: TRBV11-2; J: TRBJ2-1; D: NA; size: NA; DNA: TGTGCCAGCAGCTTAGTTCCAGGGAACTACAATGAGCAGTTCTTC; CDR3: CASSLVPGNYNEQFF
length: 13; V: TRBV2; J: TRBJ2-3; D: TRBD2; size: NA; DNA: TGTGCCAGCACGGGACTAGCGTCAGATACGCAGTATTTT; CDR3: CASTGLASDTQYF
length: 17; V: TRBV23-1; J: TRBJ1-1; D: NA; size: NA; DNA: TGCGCCAGCAGTCAACCGGCGACAGGCCAACAGAACACTGAAGCTTTCTTT; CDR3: CASSQPATGQQNTEAFF
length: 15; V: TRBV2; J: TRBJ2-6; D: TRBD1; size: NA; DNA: TGTGCCAGCAGGGATACAGGGGCTGGGGCCAACGTCCTGACTTTC; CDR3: CASRDTGAGANVLTF
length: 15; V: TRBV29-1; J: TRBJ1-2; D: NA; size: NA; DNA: TGCAGCGTTGAAGATCCCAGGCCCAAGAGCTATGGCTACACCTTC; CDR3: CSVEDPRPKSYGYTF
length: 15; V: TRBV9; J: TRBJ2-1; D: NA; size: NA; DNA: TGTGCCAGCAGCGTAGAGGGGGATATCTATAATGAGCAGTTCTTC; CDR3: CASSVEGDIYNEQFF
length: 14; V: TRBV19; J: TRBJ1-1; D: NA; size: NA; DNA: TGTGCCAGTAGTACCTCCTGGGGCAACTCTGAAGCTTTCTTT; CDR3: CASSTSWGNSEAFF
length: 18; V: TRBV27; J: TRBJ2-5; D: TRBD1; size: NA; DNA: TGTGCCAGCAACTCACCCCCTGGAGACAGGGTTTTACAAGAGACCCAGTACTTC; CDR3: CASNSPPGDRVLQETQYF
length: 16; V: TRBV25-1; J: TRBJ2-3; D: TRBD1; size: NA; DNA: TGTGCCAGCAGTGACCCGGGACAGGGAGGTACAGATACGCAGTATTTT; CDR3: CASSDPGQGGTDTQYF
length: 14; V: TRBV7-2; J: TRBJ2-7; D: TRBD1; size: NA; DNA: TGTGCCAGCAGCTTAGCACAGGGGGTCAACGAGCAGTACTTC; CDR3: CASSLAQGVNEQYF
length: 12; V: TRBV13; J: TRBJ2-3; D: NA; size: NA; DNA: TGTGCCAGCAGCCTAAACACAGATACGCAGTATTTT; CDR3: CASSLNTDTQYF
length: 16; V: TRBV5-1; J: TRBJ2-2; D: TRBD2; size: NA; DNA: TGCGCCAGCAGCTTGGGGTCGGCGGGAGCCGCCGGGGAGCTGTTTTTT; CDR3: CASSLGSAGAAGELFF
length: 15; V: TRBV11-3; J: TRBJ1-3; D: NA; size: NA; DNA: TGTGCCAGCAGCTTACCAGGTTATTCTGGAAACACCATATATTTT; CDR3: CASSLPGYSGNTIYF
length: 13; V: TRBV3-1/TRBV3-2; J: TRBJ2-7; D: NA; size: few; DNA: TGTGCCAGCAGCCAGCGCGGTTCCTACGAGCAGTACTTC; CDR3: CASSQRGSYEQYF
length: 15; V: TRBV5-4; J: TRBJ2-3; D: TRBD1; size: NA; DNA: TGTGCCAGCAGCTTGGCCGGACAGGGAACAGATACGCAGTATTTT; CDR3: CASSLAGQGTDTQYF
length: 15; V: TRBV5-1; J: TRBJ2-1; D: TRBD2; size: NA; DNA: TGCGCCAGCAGCTTCTCTAGCGGGAGCTACAATGAGCAGTTCTTC; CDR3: CASSFSSGSYNEQFF
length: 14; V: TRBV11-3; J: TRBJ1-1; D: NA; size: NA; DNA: TGTGCCAGCAGCTTAGGGTCGGTCCACACTGAAGCTTTCTTT; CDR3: CASSLGSVHTEAFF
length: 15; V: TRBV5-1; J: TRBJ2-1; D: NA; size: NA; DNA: TGCGCCAGCAGCTTGGAGTCAGGGTCCTACAATGAGCAGTTCTTC; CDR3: CASSLESGSYNEQFF
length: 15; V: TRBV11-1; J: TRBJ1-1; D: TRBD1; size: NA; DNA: TGTGCCAGCAGCTTAGAGGGACAGTGGAACACTGAAGCTTTCTTT; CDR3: CASSLEGQWNTEAFF
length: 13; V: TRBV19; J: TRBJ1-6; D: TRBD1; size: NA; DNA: TGTGCCAGTAGTGGAGACAGGGGGGTTCTCCTCCACTTT; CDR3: CASSGDRGVLLHF
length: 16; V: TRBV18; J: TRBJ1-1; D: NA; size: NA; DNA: TGTGCCAGCTTTACGGGAGCAGGGCGCTTGAACACTGAAGCTTTCTTT; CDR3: CASFTGAGRLNTEAFF
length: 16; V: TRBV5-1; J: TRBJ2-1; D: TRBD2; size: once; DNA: TGCGCCAGCAGCCCTGGAGCTAGCGGACCTTACAATGAGCAGTTCTTC; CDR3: CASSPGASGPYNEQFF
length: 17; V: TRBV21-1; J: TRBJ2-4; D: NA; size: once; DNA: TGTGCCAGCAGCAAAGCTCGGGGATCTGTAGCCAAAAACATTCAGTACTTC; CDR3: CASSKARGSVAKNIQYF
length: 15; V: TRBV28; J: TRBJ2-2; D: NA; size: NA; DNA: TGTGCCAGCAGTCCCCCCCGGTCGAACACCGGGGAGCTGTTTTTT; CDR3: CASSPPRSNTGELFF
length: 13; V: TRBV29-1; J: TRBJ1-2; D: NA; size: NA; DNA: TGCAGCGTTGAAGACGACAGGCATCATGGCTACACCTTC; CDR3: CSVEDDRHHGYTF
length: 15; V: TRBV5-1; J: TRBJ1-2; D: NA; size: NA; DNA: TGCGCCAGCAGCTTTGTTGGCGGCTCGTACTATGGCTACACCTTC; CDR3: CASSFVGGSYYGYTF
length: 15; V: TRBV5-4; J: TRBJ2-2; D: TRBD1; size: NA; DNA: TGTGCCAGCAATCCGGCACAGGGGGCCGCCGGGGAGCTGTTTTTT; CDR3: CASNPAQGAAGELFF
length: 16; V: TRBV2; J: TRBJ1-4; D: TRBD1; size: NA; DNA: TGTGCCAGCAGTGAAGTGCGGACAGGGATTGGCGAAAAACTGTTTTTT; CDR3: CASSEVRTGIGEKLFF
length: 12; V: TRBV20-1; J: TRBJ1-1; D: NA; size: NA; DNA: TGCAGTGCTAGTTACATGAACACTGAAGCTTTCTTT; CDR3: CSASYMNTEAFF
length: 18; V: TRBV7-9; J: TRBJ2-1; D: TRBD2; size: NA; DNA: TGTGCCAGCAGCCTACTAGCGGGGGGGCCGTTTTTAGAGAATGAGCAGTTCTTC; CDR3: CASSLLAGGPFLENEQFF
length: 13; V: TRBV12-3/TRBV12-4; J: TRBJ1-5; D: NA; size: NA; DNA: TGTGCCAGCAGTTTAGGAGGGTATCAGCCCCAGCATTTT; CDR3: CASSLGGYQPQHF
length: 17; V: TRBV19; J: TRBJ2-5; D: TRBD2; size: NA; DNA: TGTGCCAGTAGTATAGAGGGGTTAGCGGGCGGGGGAGAGACCCAGTACTTC; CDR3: CASSIEGLAGGGETQYF